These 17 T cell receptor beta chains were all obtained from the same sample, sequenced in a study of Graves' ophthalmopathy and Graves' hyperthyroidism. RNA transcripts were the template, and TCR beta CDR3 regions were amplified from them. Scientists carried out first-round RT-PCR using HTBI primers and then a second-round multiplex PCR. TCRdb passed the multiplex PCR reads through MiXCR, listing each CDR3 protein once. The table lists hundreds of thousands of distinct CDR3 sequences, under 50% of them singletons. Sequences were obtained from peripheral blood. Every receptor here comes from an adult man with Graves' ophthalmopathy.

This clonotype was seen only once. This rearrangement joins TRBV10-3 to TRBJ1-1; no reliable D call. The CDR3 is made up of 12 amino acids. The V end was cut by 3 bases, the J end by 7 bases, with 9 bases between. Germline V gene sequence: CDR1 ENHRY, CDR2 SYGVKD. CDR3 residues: CAISDPSVEAFF. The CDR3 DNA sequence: TGTGCCATCAGTGACCCATCTGTTGAAGCTTTCTTT.

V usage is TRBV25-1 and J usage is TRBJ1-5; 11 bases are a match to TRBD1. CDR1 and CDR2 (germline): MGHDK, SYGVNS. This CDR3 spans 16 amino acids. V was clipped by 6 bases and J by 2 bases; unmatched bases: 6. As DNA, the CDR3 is TGTGCCAGCAGCCTCTTGGACAGGGGGCGCAATCAGCCCCAGCATTTT. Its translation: CASSLLDRGRNQPQHF.

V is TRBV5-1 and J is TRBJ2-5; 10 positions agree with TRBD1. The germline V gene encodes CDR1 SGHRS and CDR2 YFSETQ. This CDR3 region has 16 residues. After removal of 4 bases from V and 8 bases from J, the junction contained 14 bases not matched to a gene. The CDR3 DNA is TGCGCCAGCAGCGCTTCGTCCGGGACAGGGGCCCATACCCAGTACTTC. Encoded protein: CASSASSGTGAHTQYF.

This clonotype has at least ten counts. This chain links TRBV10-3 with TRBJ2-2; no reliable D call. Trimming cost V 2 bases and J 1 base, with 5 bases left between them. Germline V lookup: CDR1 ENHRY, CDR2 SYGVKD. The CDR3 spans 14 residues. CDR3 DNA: TGTGCCATCAGTGAGGGGGAGAACACCGGGGAGCTGTTTTTT. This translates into CAISEGENTGELFF.

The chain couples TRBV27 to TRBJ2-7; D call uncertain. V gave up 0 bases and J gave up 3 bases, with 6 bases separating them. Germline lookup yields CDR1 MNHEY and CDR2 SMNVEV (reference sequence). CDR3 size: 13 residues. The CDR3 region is CASSLSANYEQYV. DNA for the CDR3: TGTGCCAGCAGTTTATCGGCCAACTACGAGCAGTACGTC.

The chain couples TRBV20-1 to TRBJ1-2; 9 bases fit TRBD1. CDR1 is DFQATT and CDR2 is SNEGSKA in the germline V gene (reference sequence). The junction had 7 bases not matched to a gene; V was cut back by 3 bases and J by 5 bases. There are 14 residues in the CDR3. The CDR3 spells CSASSDRGRYGYTF. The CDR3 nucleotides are TGCAGTGCTAGTTCGGACAGGGGAAGGTATGGCTACACCTTC.

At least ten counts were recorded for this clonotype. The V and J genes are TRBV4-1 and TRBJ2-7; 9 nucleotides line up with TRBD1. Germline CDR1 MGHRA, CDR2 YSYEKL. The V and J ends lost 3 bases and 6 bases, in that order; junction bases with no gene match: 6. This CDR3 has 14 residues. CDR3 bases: TGCGCCAGCAGCCACCGACAGGGGGAGTTCGAGCAGTACTTC. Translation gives CASSHRQGEFEQYF.

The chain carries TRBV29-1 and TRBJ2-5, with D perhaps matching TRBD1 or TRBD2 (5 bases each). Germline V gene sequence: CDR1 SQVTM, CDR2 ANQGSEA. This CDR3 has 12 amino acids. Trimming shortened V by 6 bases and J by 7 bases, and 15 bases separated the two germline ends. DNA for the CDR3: TGCAGCGTCGGGACGGTACTAGGGACCCAGTACTTC. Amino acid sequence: CSVGTVLGTQYF.

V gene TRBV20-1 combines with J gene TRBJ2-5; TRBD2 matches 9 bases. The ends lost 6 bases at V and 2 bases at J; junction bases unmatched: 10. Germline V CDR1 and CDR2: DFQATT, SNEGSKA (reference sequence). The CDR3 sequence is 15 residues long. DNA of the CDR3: TGCAGTGCAACCCGCCGGCGGGGGGGGCAAGAGACCCAGTACTTC. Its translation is CSATRRRGGQETQYF.

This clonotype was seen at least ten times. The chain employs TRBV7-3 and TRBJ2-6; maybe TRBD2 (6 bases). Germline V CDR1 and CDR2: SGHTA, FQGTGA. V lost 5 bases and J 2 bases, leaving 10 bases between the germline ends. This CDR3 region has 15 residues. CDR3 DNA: TGTGCCAGCAGCCCCGGCGGGACTGGGGCCAACGTCCTGACTTTC. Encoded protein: CASSPGGTGANVLTF.

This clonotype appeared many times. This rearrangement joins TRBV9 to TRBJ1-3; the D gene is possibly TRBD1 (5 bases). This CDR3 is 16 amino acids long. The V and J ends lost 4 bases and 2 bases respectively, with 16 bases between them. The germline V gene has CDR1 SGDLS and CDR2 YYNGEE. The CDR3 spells CASSPRQQSAGNTIYF. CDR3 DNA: TGTGCCAGCAGCCCAAGACAGCAGTCTGCTGGAAACACCATATATTTT. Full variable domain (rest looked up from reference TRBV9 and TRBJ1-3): DSGVTQTPKHLITATGQRVTLRCSPRSGDLSVYWYQQSLDQGLQFLIQYYNGEERAKGNILERFSAQQFPDLHSELNLSSLELGDSALYFCASSPRQQSAGNTIYFGEGSWLTVV.

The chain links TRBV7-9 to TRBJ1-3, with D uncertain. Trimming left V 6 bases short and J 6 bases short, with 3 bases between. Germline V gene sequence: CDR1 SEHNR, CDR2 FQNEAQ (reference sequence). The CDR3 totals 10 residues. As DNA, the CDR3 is TGTGCCAGCAGGCTAAACACCATATATTTT. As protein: CASRLNTIYF.

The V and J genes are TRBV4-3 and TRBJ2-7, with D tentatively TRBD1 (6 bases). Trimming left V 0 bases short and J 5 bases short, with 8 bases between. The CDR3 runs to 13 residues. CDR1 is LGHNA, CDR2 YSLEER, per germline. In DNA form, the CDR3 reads TGCGCCAGCAGCCAAGATCAGGGGAACGAGCAGTACTTC. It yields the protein CASSQDQGNEQYF.

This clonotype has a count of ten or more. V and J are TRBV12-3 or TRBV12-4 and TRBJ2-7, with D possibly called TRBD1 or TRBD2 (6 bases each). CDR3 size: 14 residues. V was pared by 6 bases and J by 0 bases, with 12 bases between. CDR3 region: CASRDPGASYEQYF. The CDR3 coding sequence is TGTGCCAGCAGAGACCCGGGGGCCTCCTACGAGCAGTACTTC.

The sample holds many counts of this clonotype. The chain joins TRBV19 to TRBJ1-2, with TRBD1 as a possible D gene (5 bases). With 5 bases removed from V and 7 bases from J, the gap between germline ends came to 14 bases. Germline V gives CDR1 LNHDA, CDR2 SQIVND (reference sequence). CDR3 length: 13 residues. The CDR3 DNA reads TGTGCCAGTAGTGAACCGGGACTTTTTGGCTACACCTTC. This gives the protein CASSEPGLFGYTF.

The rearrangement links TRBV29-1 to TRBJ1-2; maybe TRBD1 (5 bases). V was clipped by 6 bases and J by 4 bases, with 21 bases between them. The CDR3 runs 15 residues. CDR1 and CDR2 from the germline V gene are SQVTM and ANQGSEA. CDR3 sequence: CSVHDLGARGYGYTF. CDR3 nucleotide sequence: TGCAGCGTGCATGACCTAGGGGCGCGGGGCTATGGCTACACCTTC.

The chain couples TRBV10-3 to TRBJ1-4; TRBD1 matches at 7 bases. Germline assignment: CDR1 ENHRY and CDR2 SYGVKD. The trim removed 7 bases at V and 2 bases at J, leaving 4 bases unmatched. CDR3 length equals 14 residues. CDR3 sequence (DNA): TGTGCCATCACAGAGGGACAGACTAATGAAAAACTGTTTTTT. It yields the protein CAITEGQTNEKLFF.